This T cell receptor (beta chain) was captured by sequencing in a study of tissue T cells after allogeneic stem cell transplantation. On the study more broadly: Four unmodified and three CD34-selected T-cell-depleted grafts went to graft-versus-host disease patients. Viable blood and marrow gave sorted CD3+ T cells if numbers allowed. Study results and caveats: Anatomically similar tissues had similar TCR repertoires within each patient. Only a limited share of tissue TCRs appeared in blood or spleen.

CDR3 size: 13 residues. CDR1 and CDR2 from the germline V gene are SSHAT and FNYEAQ (reference sequence). Regarding this clone: Its antigen is undetermined. The junction does not match germline at one end; this may be a read error.

Only in-frame clones appear in the TCRdb table, and some are missing; sequencing was by immunoSEQ multiplex PCR. The table records tens of thousands of clones, roughly 92% of them present only once. The sequencing used blood, collected before transplantation. The clonotype originates from a woman aged 35-75 years who later had graft-versus-host disease after an allogeneic stem cell transplant. The chain joins TRBV7-7 to TRBJ2-1; D perhaps matches TRBD2 (5 bases). For the CDR3, the DNA is TGTGCTAGCAGCTTCACTTCGGGGAATGAGCAGTTCTTC. Its protein is CASSFTSGNEQFF. The full variable domain, rest sourced from reference TRBV7-7 and TRBJ2-1, is GAGVSQSPRYKVTKRGQDVTLRCDPISSHATLYWYQQALGQGPEFLTYFNYEAQPDKSGLPSDRFSAERPEGSISTLTIQRTEQRDSAMYRCASSFTSGNEQFFGPGTRLTVL.